One and the same sample provided the 14 T cell receptor beta chains below, sequenced in a study of cytomegalovirus exposure and HLA in healthy donors. PCR amplification relied on 60 Vbeta primers (plus 13 Jbeta primers). Profiling relied on immunoSEQ multiplex PCR, and the TCRdb table lists in-frame clones only, not all of them. The sample has about 110,000 clones; approximately 73% are singletons. Sequencing was performed on PBMCs. The receptors here all came from a man aged 40-49 years in good health and CMV-seronegative.

This clone was counted only a few times. The V call is TRBV19, the J call TRBJ1-2; 9 bases are a match to TRBD1. The ends lost 7 bases at V and 2 bases at J; junction bases unmatched: 8. Germline loops: CDR1 LNHDA, CDR2 SQIVND (reference sequence). The CDR3 totals 15 residues. CDR3 nucleotide sequence: TGTGCCAGTATGGACAGGGGATTCCGGAACTATGGCTACACCTTC. Protein: CASMDRGFRNYGYTF.

V usage is TRBV25-1 and J usage is TRBJ2-1; a weak D match, TRBD1 (6 bases). The CDR3 is 12 amino acids. With 7 bases removed from V and 13 bases from J, the gap between germline ends came to 17 bases. Looked up from germline, CDR1 is MGHDK and CDR2 is SYGVNS. This chain's CDR3 is CASTPPDRFQFF. CDR3 in DNA: TGTGCCAGCACCCCACCGGACAGATTTCAGTTCTTC.

The rearrangement links TRBV5-1 to TRBJ1-6; D not certain. CDR3 size: 15 residues. CDR1 and CDR2 from the germline V gene are SGHRS and YFSETQ. The V gene lost 3 bases and the J gene lost 13 bases, with 20 bases spanning the gap. The CDR3 loop reads CASSSLTRATGPLHF. Written as DNA, the CDR3 is TGCGCCAGCAGCTCCCTAACTCGGGCAACGGGGCCCCTCCACTTT.

V is TRBV18 and J is TRBJ2-2; D unresolved. CDR1 and CDR2 from the germline V gene are KGHSH and LQKENI. The CDR3 totals 14 residues. Trimming stripped 2 bases from V and 5 bases from J, with 9 bases between. Written as DNA, the CDR3 is TGTGCCAGCTCACCAGCAGATTCGACCGGGGAGCTGTTTTTT. Its translation: CASSPADSTGELFF.

The chain's CDR3 is CASSYGQGRNEQFF. CDR3 in DNA: TGTGCCAGCAGTTACGGACAGGGGAGGAATGAGCAGTTCTTC. The rearrangement joins TRBV6-5 to TRBJ2-1; 9 bases align to TRBD1. The V and J ends lost 2 bases and 7 bases, in that order; junction bases with no gene match: 3. The CDR3 has 14 residues. Germline V gene sequence: CDR1 MNHEY, CDR2 SVGAGI.

This clone showed up just a few times. The chain links TRBV5-1 to TRBJ2-7, with 7 bases matching TRBD1. V shed 7 bases and J 3 bases; nucleotides not matched to a gene: 10. The germline V gene encodes CDR1 SGHRS and CDR2 YFSETQ. This CDR3 region has 14 residues. The CDR3 loop reads CASGQVGGHYEQYF. CDR3 DNA: TGCGCCAGCGGACAGGTCGGCGGACACTACGAGCAGTACTTC.

The V call is TRBV9, the J call TRBJ2-3; a weak D match, TRBD1 (6 bases). Germline values: CDR1 SGDLS, CDR2 YYNGEE. V dropped 0 bases and J dropped 1 base, with 9 bases sitting between them. There are 15 residues in the CDR3. CDR3 bases: TGTGCCAGCAGCGTAGTGACAGGAGGCACAGATACGCAGTATTTT. Amino acid sequence: CASSVVTGGTDTQYF.

Regarding this clone: Germline and junction disagree at one end, which may indicate a read error. The chain recombines TRBV5-1 with TRBJ1-2, with D maybe TRBD1 (5 bases). The germline gives CDR1 SGHRS, CDR2 YFSETQ. This CDR3 comprises 13 residues. The CDR3 DNA is TGCGCCAGCAGCTACACTCAGGGCGGCGGCTACCCCTTC. Its protein is CASSYTQGGGYPF. Drawing the rest from reference TRBV5-1 and TRBJ1-2, the complete variable domain is KAGVTQTPRYLIKTRGQQVTLSCSPISGHRSVSWYQQTPGQGLQFLFEYFSETQRNKGNFPGRFSGRQFSNSRSEMNVSTLELGDSALYLCASSYTQGGGYPFGSGTRLTVV.

This clone was recorded once. The chain has TRBV28 and TRBJ2-3, with TRBD2 matching 7 bases. J gave up 2 bases and V 6 bases, and 8 bases lay outside the gene matches. This CDR3 contains 15 residues. CDR1 MDHEN and CDR2 SYDVKM come from the germline V gene. CDR3 amino acids: CASSGTAGSTDTQYF. In DNA form, the CDR3 reads TGTGCCAGCAGCGGCACAGCGGGGTCCACAGATACGCAGTATTTT.

This chain connects TRBV11-2 to TRBJ2-3; D perhaps matches TRBD2 (7 bases). The CDR3 is 18 amino acids. Trimming removed 7 bases at V and 2 bases at J, with 25 bases between. Germline V gene lookup returns CDR1 SGHAT and CDR2 FQNNGV. CDR3 protein: CASTYDYVGGGVTDTQYF. The CDR3 DNA is TGTGCCAGCACTTACGACTACGTGGGCGGGGGCGTCACAGATACGCAGTATTTT.

The sample holds one count of this clone. This chain joins TRBV6-1 and TRBJ1-5; possibly TRBD1 for D (5 bases). From germline, CDR1 is MNHNS and CDR2 SASEGT. The V end was cut by 7 bases, the J end by 5 bases, with 12 bases between. The CDR3 loop spans 13 amino acids. DNA of the CDR3: TGTGCCAGCACGGGGGTCGGAGATCAGCCCCAGCATTTT. As protein: CASTGVGDQPQHF.

The chain links TRBV4-1 to TRBJ1-6; D might be TRBD1 (5 bases). The CDR3 loop spans 14 amino acids. Germline lookup yields CDR1 MGHRA and CDR2 YSYEKL. V gave up 6 bases and J gave up 10 bases, with 16 bases separating them. The CDR3 sequence: CASRTVEGPSPLHF. Here the CDR3 DNA reads TGCGCCAGCAGGACGGTGGAGGGGCCCTCACCCCTCCACTTT.

The V and J genes are TRBV14 and TRBJ2-7; 7 bases map to TRBD1. Trimming removed 5 bases from V and 6 bases from J; junction bases left unmatched: 7. This CDR3 comprises 13 residues. Looked up from germline, CDR1 is SGHDN and CDR2 is FVKESK. The CDR3 region has the DNA TGTGCCAGCAGCGTCCGACAGGGCAGCGAGCAGTACTTC. Its translation is CASSVRQGSEQYF.

This clone was picked up a small number of times. The chain has TRBV2 and TRBJ2-1, with TRBD1 identical over 8 bases. Trimming took 2 bases from V and 9 from J; bases not matched to a gene: 6. The CDR3 loop spans 14 amino acids. In germline, CDR1 is SNHLY, CDR2 FYNNEI. CDR3 residues: CASSESFQGAEQFF. The CDR3 coding sequence is TGTGCCAGCAGTGAAAGTTTTCAGGGGGCTGAGCAGTTCTTC. Complete variable domain (other parts from reference TRBV2 and TRBJ2-1): EPEVTQTPSHQVTQMGQEVILRCVPISNHLYFYWYRQILGQKVEFLVSFYNNEISEKSEIFDDQFSVERPDGSNFTLKIRSTKLEDSAMYFCASSESFQGAEQFFGPGTRLTVL.